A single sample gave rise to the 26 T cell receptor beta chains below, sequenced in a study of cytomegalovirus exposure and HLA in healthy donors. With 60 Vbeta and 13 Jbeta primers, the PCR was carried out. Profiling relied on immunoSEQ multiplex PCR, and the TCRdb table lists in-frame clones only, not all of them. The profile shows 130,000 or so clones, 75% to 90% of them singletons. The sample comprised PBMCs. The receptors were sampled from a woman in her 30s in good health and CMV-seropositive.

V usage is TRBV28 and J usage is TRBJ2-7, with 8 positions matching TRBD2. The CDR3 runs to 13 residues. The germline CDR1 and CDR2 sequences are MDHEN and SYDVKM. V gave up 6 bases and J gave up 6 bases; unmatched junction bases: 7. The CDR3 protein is CASSSPGGLEQYF. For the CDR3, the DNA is TGTGCCAGCAGCTCCCCGGGGGGGCTCGAGCAGTACTTC.

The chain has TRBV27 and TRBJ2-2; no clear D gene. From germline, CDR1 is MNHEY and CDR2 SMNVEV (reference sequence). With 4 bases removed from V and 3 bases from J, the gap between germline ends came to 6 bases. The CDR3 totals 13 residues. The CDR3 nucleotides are TGTGCCAGCAGTTGGGCAGACACCGGGGAGCTGTTTTTT. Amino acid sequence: CASSWADTGELFF.

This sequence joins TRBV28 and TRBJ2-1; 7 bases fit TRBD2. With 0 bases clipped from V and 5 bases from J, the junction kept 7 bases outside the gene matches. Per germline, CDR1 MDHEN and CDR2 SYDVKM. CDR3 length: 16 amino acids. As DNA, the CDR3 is TGTGCCAGCAGTTTATGGGTGGGAGGGCCCAACAATGAGCAGTTCTTC. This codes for CASSLWVGGPNNEQFF.

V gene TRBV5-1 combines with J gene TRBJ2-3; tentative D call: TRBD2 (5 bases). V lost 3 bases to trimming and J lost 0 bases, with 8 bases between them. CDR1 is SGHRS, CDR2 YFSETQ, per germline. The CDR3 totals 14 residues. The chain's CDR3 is CASSWIASTDTQYF. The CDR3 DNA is TGCGCCAGCAGCTGGATAGCGAGCACAGATACGCAGTATTTT.

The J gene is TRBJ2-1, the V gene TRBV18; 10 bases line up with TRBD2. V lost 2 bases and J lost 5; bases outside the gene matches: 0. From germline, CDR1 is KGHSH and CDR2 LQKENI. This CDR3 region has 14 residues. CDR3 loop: CASSPTSGDNEQFF. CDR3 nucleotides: TGTGCCAGCTCACCAACTAGCGGGGACAATGAGCAGTTCTTC.

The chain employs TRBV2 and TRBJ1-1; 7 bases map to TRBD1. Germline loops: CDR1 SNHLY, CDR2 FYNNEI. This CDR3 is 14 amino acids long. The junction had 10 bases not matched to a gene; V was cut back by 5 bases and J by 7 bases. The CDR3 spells CASSPLGTASEAFF. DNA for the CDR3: TGTGCCAGCAGTCCCCTCGGGACAGCGAGTGAAGCTTTCTTT.

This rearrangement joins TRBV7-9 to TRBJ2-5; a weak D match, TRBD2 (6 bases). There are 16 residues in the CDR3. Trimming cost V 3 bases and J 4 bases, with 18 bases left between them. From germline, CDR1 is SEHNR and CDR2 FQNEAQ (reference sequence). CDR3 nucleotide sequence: TGTGCCAGCAGCTTTAATGGACTCCAGGGAGGAGAGACCCAGTACTTC. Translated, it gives CASSFNGLQGGETQYF.

DNA of the CDR3: TGCAGCGTTGGGTCGACAGCCTACGAGCAGTACTTC. As protein: CSVGSTAYEQYF. This chain joins TRBV29-1 and TRBJ2-7; D is perhaps TRBD1 (5 bases). The CDR3 runs 12 residues. The germline gives CDR1 SQVTM, CDR2 ANQGSEA. With 4 bases removed from V and 2 bases from J, the gap between germline ends came to 9 bases.

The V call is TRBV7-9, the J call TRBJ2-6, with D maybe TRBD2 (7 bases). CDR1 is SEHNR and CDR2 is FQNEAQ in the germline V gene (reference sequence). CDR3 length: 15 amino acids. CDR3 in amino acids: CARGGAGSGANVLTF. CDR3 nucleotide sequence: TGTGCTAGGGGGGGGGCCGGCTCTGGGGCCAACGTCCTGACTTTC. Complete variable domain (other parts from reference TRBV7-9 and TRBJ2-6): DTGVSQNPRHKITKRGQNVTFRCDPISEHNRLYWYRQTLGQGPEFLTYFQNEAQLEKSRLLSDRFSAERPKGSFSTLEIQRTEQGDSAMYLCARGGAGSGANVLTFGAGSRLTVL.

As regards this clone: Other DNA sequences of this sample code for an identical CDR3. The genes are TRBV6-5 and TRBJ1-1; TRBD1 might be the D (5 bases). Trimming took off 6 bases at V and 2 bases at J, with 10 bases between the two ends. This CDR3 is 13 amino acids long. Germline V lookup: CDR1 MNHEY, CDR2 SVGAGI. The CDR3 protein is CASSRTRNTEAFF. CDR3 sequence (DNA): TGTGCCAGCAGCCGGACACGAAACACTGAAGCTTTCTTT.

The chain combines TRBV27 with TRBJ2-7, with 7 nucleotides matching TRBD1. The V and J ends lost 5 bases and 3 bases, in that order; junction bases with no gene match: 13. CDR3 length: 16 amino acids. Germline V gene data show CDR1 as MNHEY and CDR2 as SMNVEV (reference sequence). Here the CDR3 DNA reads TGTGCCAGCAGTCTGTCCCCGGGGACAGACCTCTACGAGCAGTACTTC. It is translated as CASSLSPGTDLYEQYF.

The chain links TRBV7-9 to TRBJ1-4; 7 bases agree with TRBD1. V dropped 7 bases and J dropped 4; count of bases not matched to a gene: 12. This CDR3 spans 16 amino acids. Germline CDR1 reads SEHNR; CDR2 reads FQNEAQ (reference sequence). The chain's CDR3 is CASTLQRGQLNEKLFF. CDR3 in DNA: TGTGCCAGCACCCTTCAGAGGGGACAGCTTAATGAAAAACTGTTTTTT.

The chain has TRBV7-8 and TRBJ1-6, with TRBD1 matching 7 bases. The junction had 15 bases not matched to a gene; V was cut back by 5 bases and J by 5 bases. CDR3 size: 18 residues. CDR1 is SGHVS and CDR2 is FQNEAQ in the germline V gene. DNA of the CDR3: TGTGCCAGCAGCCCCCCCCTCCGACAGGGAGGAAATAATTCACCCCTCCACTTT. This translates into CASSPPLRQGGNNSPLHF.

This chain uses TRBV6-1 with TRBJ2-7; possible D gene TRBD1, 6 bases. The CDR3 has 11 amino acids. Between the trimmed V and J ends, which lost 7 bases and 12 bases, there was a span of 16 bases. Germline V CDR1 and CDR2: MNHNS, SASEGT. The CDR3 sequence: CASTQGQGWYF. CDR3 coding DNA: TGTGCCAGCACCCAGGGGCAGGGCTGGTACTTC.

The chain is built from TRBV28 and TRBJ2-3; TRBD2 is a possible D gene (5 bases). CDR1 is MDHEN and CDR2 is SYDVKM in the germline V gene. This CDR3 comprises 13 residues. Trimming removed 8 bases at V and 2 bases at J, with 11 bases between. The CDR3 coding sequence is TGTGCCAGCCAGGAGGCAAACACAGATACGCAGTATTTT. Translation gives CASQEANTDTQYF.

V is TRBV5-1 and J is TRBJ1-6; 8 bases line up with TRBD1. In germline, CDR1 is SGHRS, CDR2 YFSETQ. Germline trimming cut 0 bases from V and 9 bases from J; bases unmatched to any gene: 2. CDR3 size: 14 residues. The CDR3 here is CASSLGQGSSPLHF. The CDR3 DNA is TGCGCCAGCAGCTTGGGACAGGGGTCTTCACCCCTCCACTTT.

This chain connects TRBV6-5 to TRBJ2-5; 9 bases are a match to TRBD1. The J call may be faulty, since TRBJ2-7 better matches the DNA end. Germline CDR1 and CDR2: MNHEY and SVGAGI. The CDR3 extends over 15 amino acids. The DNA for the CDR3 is TGTGCCAGTTCACTGCGACAGGGGGAGAAGTACGAGCAGTACTTC. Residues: CASSLRQGEKYEQYF.

The CDR3 DNA is TGCGCCAGCAGCTTGGTGACAGGGACGGATGGCTACACCTTC. It is translated as CASSLVTGTDGYTF. The chain has TRBV5-1 and TRBJ1-2, with 7 positions matching TRBD1. This CDR3 is built from 14 residues. CDR1 SGHRS and CDR2 YFSETQ come from the germline V gene. V shed 0 bases and J 6 bases; nucleotides not matched to a gene: 5.

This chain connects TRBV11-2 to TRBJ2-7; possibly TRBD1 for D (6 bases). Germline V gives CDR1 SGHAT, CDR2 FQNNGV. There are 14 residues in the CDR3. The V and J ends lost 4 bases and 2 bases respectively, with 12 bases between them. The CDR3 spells CASSWEQGTYEQYF. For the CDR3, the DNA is TGTGCCAGCAGCTGGGAACAGGGTACCTACGAGCAGTACTTC.

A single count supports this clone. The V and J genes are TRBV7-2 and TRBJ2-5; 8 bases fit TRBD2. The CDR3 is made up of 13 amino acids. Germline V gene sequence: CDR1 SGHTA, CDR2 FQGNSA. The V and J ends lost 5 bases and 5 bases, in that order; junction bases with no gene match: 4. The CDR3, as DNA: TGTGCCAGCAGCCGGGGGGGTGAGGAGACCCAGTACTTC. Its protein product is CASSRGGEETQYF.

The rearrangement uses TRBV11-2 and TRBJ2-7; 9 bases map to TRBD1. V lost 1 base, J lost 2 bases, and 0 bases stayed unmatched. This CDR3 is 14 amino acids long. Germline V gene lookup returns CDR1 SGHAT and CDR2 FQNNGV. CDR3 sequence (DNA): TGTGCCAGCAGCTTAGGACAGGGGGCCTACGAGCAGTACTTC. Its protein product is CASSLGQGAYEQYF. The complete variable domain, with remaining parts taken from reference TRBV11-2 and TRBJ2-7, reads EAGVAQSPRYKIIEKRQSVAFWCNPISGHATLYWYQQILGQGPKLLIQFQNNGVVDDSQLPKDRFSAERLKGVDSTLKIQPAKLEDSAVYLCASSLGQGAYEQYFGPGTRLTVT.

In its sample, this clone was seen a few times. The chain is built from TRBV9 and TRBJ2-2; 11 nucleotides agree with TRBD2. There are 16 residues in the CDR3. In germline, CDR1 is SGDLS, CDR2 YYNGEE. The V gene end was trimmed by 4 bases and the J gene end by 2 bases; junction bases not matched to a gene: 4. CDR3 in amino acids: CASSFGLAGNTGELFF. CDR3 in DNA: TGTGCCAGCAGCTTTGGACTAGCGGGTAACACCGGGGAGCTGTTTTTT.

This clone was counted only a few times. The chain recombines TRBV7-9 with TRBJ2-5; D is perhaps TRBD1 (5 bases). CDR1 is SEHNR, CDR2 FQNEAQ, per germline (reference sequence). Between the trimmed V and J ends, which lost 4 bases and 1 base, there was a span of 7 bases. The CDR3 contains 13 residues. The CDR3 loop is CASSWGPQETQYF. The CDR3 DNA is TGTGCCAGCAGCTGGGGCCCCCAAGAGACCCAGTACTTC. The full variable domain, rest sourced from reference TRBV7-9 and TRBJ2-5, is DTGVSQNPRHKITKRGQNVTFRCDPISEHNRLYWYRQTLGQGPEFLTYFQNEAQLEKSRLLSDRFSAERPKGSFSTLEIQRTEQGDSAMYLCASSWGPQETQYFGPGTRLLVL.

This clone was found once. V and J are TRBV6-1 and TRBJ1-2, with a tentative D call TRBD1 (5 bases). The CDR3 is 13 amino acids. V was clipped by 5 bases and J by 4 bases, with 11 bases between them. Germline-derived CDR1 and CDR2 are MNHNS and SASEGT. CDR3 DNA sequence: TGTGCCAGCAGTTCCAGCAGGGCCTATGGCTACACCTTC. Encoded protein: CASSSSRAYGYTF.

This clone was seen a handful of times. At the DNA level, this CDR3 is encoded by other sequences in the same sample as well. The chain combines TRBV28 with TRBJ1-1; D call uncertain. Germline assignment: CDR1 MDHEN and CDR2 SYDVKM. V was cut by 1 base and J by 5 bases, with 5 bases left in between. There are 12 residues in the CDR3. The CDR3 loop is CASSLSGTEAFF. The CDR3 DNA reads TGTGCCAGCAGTTTATCGGGAACTGAAGCTTTCTTT.

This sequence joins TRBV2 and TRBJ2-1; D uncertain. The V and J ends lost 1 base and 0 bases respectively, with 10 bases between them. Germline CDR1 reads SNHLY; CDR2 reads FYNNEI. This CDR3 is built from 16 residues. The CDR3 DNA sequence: TGTGCCAGCAGTGAAGATCACTTTAGCTCCTACAATGAGCAGTTCTTC. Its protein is CASSEDHFSSYNEQFF.